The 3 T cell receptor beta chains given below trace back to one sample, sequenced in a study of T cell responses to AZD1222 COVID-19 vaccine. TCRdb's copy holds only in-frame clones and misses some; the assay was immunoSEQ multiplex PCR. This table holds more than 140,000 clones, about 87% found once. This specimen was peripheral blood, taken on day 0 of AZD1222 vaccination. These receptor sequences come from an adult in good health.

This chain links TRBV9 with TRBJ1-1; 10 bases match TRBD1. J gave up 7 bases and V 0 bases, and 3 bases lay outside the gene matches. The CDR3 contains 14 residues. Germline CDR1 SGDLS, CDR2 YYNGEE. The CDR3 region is CASSVVGTGDEAFF. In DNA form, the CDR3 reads TGTGCCAGCAGCGTAGTAGGGACAGGGGATGAAGCTTTCTTT.

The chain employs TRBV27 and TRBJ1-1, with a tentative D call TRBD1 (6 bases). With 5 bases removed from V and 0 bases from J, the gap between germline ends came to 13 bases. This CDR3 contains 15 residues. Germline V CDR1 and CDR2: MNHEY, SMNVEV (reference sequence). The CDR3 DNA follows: TGTGCCAGCAGTCCCCCCCCAGGGGTGAACACTGAAGCTTTCTTT. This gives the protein CASSPPPGVNTEAFF.

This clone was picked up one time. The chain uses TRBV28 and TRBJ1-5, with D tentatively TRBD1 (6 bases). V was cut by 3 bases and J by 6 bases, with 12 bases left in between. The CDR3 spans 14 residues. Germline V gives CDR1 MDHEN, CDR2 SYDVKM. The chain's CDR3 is CASSFLQGGQPQHF. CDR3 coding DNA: TGTGCCAGCAGTTTCCTACAGGGAGGTCAGCCCCAGCATTTT.